One and the same sample provided the 24 T cell receptor beta chains below, sequenced in a study of technical replicates of blood from a handful of donors. Measured with immunoSEQ multiplex PCR; TCRdb has only the in-frame clones, and not every one. Here the sample spans 60,000 to 90,000 clones, nearly 98% being singletons. The sequencing input was T cells isolated from PBMCs. The receptors here all came from a human donor in good health.

CDR3 protein: CASEGTGERPQHF. DNA of the CDR3: TGTGCCAGCGAGGGGACAGGGGAGCGGCCCCAGCATTTT. This sequence joins TRBV6-6 and TRBJ1-5, with 10 bases fitting TRBD1. Germline V gene data show CDR1 as MNHNY and CDR2 as SVGAGI (reference sequence). The trim removed 8 bases at V and 9 bases at J, leaving 7 bases unmatched. The CDR3 has 13 amino acids.

The V and J genes are TRBV6-5 and TRBJ1-2, with a weak D call TRBD1 (5 bases). The CDR3 consists of 12 residues. Looked up from germline, CDR1 is MNHEY and CDR2 is SVGAGI. V gave up 9 bases and J gave up 5 bases, with 13 bases separating them. CDR3 nucleotide sequence: TGTGCCAGTAACGACAAGGGGTATGGCTACACCTTC. This gives the protein CASNDKGYGYTF.

The rearrangement joins TRBV21-1 to TRBJ2-6; the table's D call, TRBD2, has no DNA check behind it. TRBV21-1 is shown as a pseudogene. CDR3 length: 18 amino acids. The CDR3 DNA reads TGTGCCAGCAGCAAAAAGGAGATTCTCTCCTCTGGGGCCAACGTCCTGACTTTC. Protein product: CASSKKEILSSGANVLTF.

The chain combines TRBV5-4 with TRBJ2-7, with 7 positions matching TRBD1. Germline V gives CDR1 SGHNT, CDR2 YYREEE (reference sequence). The CDR3 has 15 residues. With 4 bases clipped from V and 3 bases from J, the junction kept 10 bases outside the gene matches. The CDR3: CASSPTTDRNYEQYF. CDR3 in DNA: TGTGCCAGCAGCCCTACAACGGACAGGAACTACGAGCAGTACTTC.

The chain employs TRBV5-6 and TRBJ2-7; a possible D gene is TRBD2 (5 bases). Trimming stripped 10 bases from V and 1 base from J, with 21 bases between. Per germline, CDR1 SGHDT and CDR2 YYEEEE. This CDR3 region has 15 residues. CDR3 sequence reads: CASGVERMISYEQYF. CDR3 in DNA: TGTGCCTCCGGGGTAGAAAGAATGATATCCTACGAGCAGTACTTC.

The J gene is TRBJ2-1, the V gene TRBV6-4; D may be TRBD2 (5 bases). CDR1 is MRHNA and CDR2 is SNTAGT in the germline V gene. The V and J ends lost 6 bases and 15 bases respectively, with 15 bases between them. There are 11 residues in the CDR3. Here the CDR3 reads CASRKEEGAFF. Here the CDR3 DNA reads TGTGCCAGCAGGAAGGAAGAGGGCGCGTTCTTC.

This chain connects TRBV14 to TRBJ1-2; 8 bases are a match to TRBD1. CDR3 length: 13 amino acids. Germline CDR1 is SGHDN and CDR2 is FVKESK. The V segment lost 5 bases and the J segment 5 bases; nucleotides outside the gene matches: 4. The CDR3 DNA reads as TGTGCCAGCAGCGACAGGGGTCTTTATGGCTACACCTTC. It yields the protein CASSDRGLYGYTF.

This clone has just a few counts. V and J are TRBV10-3 and TRBJ1-2; D is ambiguous. The V gene's germline CDR1 is ENHRY and CDR2 SYGVKD. Trimming stripped 3 bases from V and 0 bases from J, with 5 bases between. CDR3 length equals 13 residues. The CDR3 nucleotides read TGTGCCATCAGTGACACTACTAACTATGGCTACACCTTC. Protein product: CAISDTTNYGYTF.

V gene TRBV7-3 combines with J gene TRBJ1-6; D is perhaps TRBD1 (6 bases). The CDR3 loop spans 15 amino acids. Germline V gene data show CDR1 as SGHTA and CDR2 as FQGTGA. Trimming cost V 5 bases and J 7 bases, with 15 bases left between them. This chain's CDR3 is CASSPRGGRNSPLHF. CDR3 DNA sequence: TGTGCCAGCAGCCCACGAGGGGGTAGGAATTCACCCCTCCACTTT.

Only one count was recorded for this clone. V usage is TRBV27 and J usage is TRBJ2-7, with 12 bases lining up with TRBD2. Trimming took 3 bases from V and 7 from J; bases not matched to a gene: 7. CDR1 MNHEY and CDR2 SMNVEV come from the germline V gene (reference sequence). The CDR3 spans 15 residues. Written as DNA, the CDR3 is TGTGCCAGCAGTTTCTCTTCTAGCGGGAGGGGGGAGCAGTACTTC. This sequence encodes CASSFSSSGRGEQYF.

This clone was recorded only once. V gene TRBV13 combines with J gene TRBJ1-5; D is perhaps TRBD1 (6 bases). The ends were cut back, 4 bases at V and 2 bases at J, with 9 bases in the middle. Per germline, CDR1 PRHDT and CDR2 FYEKMQ (reference sequence). The CDR3 has 14 residues. The CDR3 sequence: CASSYRVGNQPQHF. Written as DNA, the CDR3 is TGTGCCAGCAGCTACAGGGTCGGCAATCAGCCCCAGCATTTT.

This rearrangement joins TRBV6-5 to TRBJ1-5; tentatively, D is TRBD1 (5 bases). The CDR3 sequence is 15 residues long. The germline CDR1 and CDR2 sequences are MNHEY and SVGAGI. Trimming cost V 5 bases and J 1 base, with 12 bases left between them. CDR3 sequence: CASSPGAGSNQPQHF. The CDR3 coding sequence is TGTGCCAGCAGTCCCGGCGCAGGGAGCAATCAGCCCCAGCATTTT.

The count of this clone is one. V usage is TRBV30 and J usage is TRBJ1-1, with 7 bases identical to TRBD1. V dropped 0 bases and J dropped 3; count of bases not matched to a gene: 10. The CDR3 sequence is 16 residues long. Germline-derived CDR1 and CDR2 are GTSNPN and SVGIG (reference sequence). CDR3 region: CAWSVSRGKGYTEAFF. CDR3 bases: TGTGCCTGGAGTGTATCCAGGGGGAAAGGGTACACTGAAGCTTTCTTT.

This rearrangement joins TRBV4-1 to TRBJ1-1; a weak D match, TRBD1 (6 bases). This CDR3 region has 15 residues. Germline CDR1 MGHRA, CDR2 YSYEKL. V lost 5 bases and J lost 0, with 13 bases in between. CDR3 bases: TGCGCCAGCAGCGTAGAGGACAGAATGAACACTGAAGCTTTCTTT. Translation: CASSVEDRMNTEAFF.

Only one count was recorded for this clone. This rearrangement joins TRBV10-3 to TRBJ1-4; TRBD1 matches at 10 bases. The CDR3 is 17 residues long. J gave up 5 bases and V 3 bases, and 9 bases lay outside the gene matches. Germline-derived CDR1 and CDR2 are ENHRY and SYGVKD. The CDR3 loop reads CAISDRDRGLGNEKLFF. In DNA form, the CDR3 reads TGTGCCATCAGTGACCGGGACAGGGGCTTAGGGAATGAAAAACTGTTTTTT.

The genes are TRBV10-1 and TRBJ2-7, with D possibly being TRBD2 (5 bases). The CDR3 is 14 amino acids. Trimming took 0 bases from V and 5 from J, leaving 11 bases between them. Germline assignment: CDR1 WNHNN and CDR2 SYGVQD (reference sequence). This chain's CDR3 is CASSESGASHEQYF. The CDR3 nucleotides read TGCGCCAGCAGTGAGTCCGGAGCTAGCCACGAGCAGTACTTC.

This chain links TRBV27 with TRBJ2-3; D ambiguous. This CDR3 contains 13 residues. Germline loops: CDR1 MNHEY, CDR2 SMNVEV (reference sequence). Deletions cut 4 bases from V and 6 bases from J, with 11 bases between. The CDR3 region has the DNA TGTGCCAGCAGTTCAAAGCCTGTGGATACGCAGTATTTT. Protein product: CASSSKPVDTQYF.

The rearrangement joins TRBV6-1 to TRBJ1-1; D possibly corresponds to TRBD1 (6 bases). V shed 11 bases and J shed 5 bases, with 15 bases lying between them. Germline lookup yields CDR1 MNHNS and CDR2 SASEGT. The CDR3 sequence is 12 residues long. DNA of the CDR3: TGTGCCGTTCAACTGACAGGTACTGAAGCTTTCTTT. Its translation is CAVQLTGTEAFF.

This clone was observed a single time. The chain couples TRBV6-1 to TRBJ2-7, with 7 bases aligning to TRBD1. The CDR3 length is 15 residues. The V and J ends lost 8 bases and 1 base, in that order; junction bases with no gene match: 11. Germline V gene sequence: CDR1 MNHNS, CDR2 SASEGT. The CDR3 DNA follows: TGTGCCAGCTTCCCGGGACAGACCAGTTCCTACGAGCAGTACTTC. It encodes CASFPGQTSSYEQYF.

The chain is built from TRBV4-1 and TRBJ2-1; 7 positions agree with TRBD2. Trimming removed 1 base from V and 4 bases from J; junction bases left unmatched: 7. Germline CDR1 reads MGHRA; CDR2 reads YSYEKL. The CDR3 consists of 16 residues. CDR3 nucleotide sequence: TGCGCCAGCAGCCAAGTCCCCAGCGGGGTTTACAATGAGCAGTTCTTC. Translation: CASSQVPSGVYNEQFF.

The chain employs TRBV19 and TRBJ1-2; D uncertain. Per the germline V gene, CDR1 is LNHDA and CDR2 is SQIVND (reference sequence). This CDR3 has 13 residues. Trimming cost V 1 base and J 3 bases, with 6 bases left between them. In nucleotides, the CDR3 is TGTGCCAGTAGTATAGGAGATTACTATGGCTACACCTTC. It codes for CASSIGDYYGYTF. The entire variable domain, with the rest obtained from reference TRBV19 and TRBJ1-2, is as follows: DGGITQSPKYLFRKEGQNVTLSCEQNLNHDAMYWYRQDPGQGLRLIYYSQIVNDFQKGDIAEGYSVSREKKESFPLTVTSAQKNPTAFYLCASSIGDYYGYTFGSGTRLTVV.

The genes are TRBV11-2 and TRBJ2-2; the D gene is possibly TRBD2 (7 bases). Germline-derived CDR1 and CDR2 are SGHAT and FQNNGV. V lost 1 base, J lost 0 bases, and 18 bases lay in between. The CDR3 is 19 residues long. This CDR3 reads CASSLVFGGAPTNTGELFF. For the CDR3, the DNA is TGTGCCAGCAGCTTAGTTTTTGGGGGGGCGCCAACGAACACCGGGGAGCTGTTTTTT.

V and J are TRBV6-5 and TRBJ2-5; maybe TRBD1 (5 bases). This CDR3 spans 12 amino acids. Trimming removed 6 bases from V and 3 bases from J, with 8 bases in between. Germline values: CDR1 MNHEY, CDR2 SVGAGI. The chain's CDR3 is CASSPGKETQYF. The CDR3 bases are TGTGCCAGCAGCCCAGGGAAAGAGACCCAGTACTTC.

This clone was seen a single time. This CDR3 is CASGSPSHTGELFF. DNA of the CDR3: TGTGCCAGCGGTAGCCCCTCACACACCGGGGAGCTGTTTTTT. The chain has TRBV11-3 and TRBJ2-2; D call uncertain. Germline loops: CDR1 SGHNT, CDR2 YENEEA. This CDR3 has 14 residues. Trimming removed 8 bases from V and 3 bases from J, with 13 bases in between.